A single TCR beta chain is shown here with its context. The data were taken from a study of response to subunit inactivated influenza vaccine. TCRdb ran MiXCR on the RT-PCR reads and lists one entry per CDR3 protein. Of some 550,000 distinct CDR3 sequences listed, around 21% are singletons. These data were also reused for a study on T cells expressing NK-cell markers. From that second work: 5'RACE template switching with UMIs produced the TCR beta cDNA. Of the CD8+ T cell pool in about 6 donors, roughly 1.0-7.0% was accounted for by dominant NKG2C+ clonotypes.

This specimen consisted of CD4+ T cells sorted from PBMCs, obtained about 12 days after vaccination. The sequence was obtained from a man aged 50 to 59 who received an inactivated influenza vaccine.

The CDR3 here is CASSSRLDNEQYF. The CDR3 nucleotides are TGTGCCAGCAGCTCTCGACTAGACAACGAGCAGTACTTC. The chain joins TRBV7-2 to TRBJ2-7; possibly TRBD2 for D (6 bases). Trimming cost V 4 bases and J 5 bases, with 12 bases left between them. Germline values: CDR1 SGHTA, CDR2 FQGNSA. The CDR3 covers 13 residues.